These 28 T cell receptor beta chains were sequenced from one sample in a study of blood T cells in healthy people across ages (dated by TCRdb to about 2015). The library relied on 5' RACE. The reads were generated on an Illumina HiSeq 2500. A second PCR of roughly 7 to 11 cycles was performed with a sample-barcoded 5' primer and a J-beta primer mix. Starting from the raw public reads, TCRdb applied fastp trimming at Q25, assembled clones with MiXCR and retained in-frame beta chains. Every CDR3 protein is listed once, alongside the most common genes and DNA of its rows. Counted in this sample were 450,000 to 650,000 distinct CDR3 sequences; 24% of them appeared once. 8.7% of the sample lies in the top ten. These same data were also listed under a study on T cells of mothers and their children.

The sample consisted of blood. These receptors originate from a boy aged 5-17 years in good health.

The sample holds a few counts of this clonotype. The CDR3 sequence is CASSPWGEGHGYTF. The CDR3 DNA follows: TGCGCCAGCAGCCCGTGGGGGGAAGGGCATGGCTACACCTTC. The chain combines TRBV4-3 with TRBJ1-2, with a tentative D call TRBD1 (5 bases). There are 14 residues in the CDR3. Trimming left V 4 bases short and J 6 bases short, with 15 bases between. Germline assignment: CDR1 LGHNA and CDR2 YSLEER.

In nucleotides, the CDR3 is TGCGCCAGCAGCCACGGACAGGGTCAAACTCCCTCTTATGGCTACACCTTC. This sequence encodes CASSHGQGQTPSYGYTF. The chain has TRBV4-1 and TRBJ1-2, with 8 positions matching TRBD1. J was trimmed by 5 bases and V by 3 bases; bases with no gene match: 14. CDR3 length: 17 residues. CDR1 is MGHRA and CDR2 is YSYEKL in the germline V gene.

This clonotype was counted at least ten times. The rearrangement joins TRBV3-1 to TRBJ2-7; D unclear. The ends were cut back, 3 bases at V and 5 bases at J, with 8 bases in the middle. CDR1 and CDR2 from the germline V gene are LGHDT and YNNKEL (reference sequence). The CDR3 loop spans 12 amino acids. The CDR3 reads CASSHYPNEQYF. CDR3 coding DNA: TGTGCCAGCAGCCATTACCCTAACGAGCAGTACTTC.

The V and J genes are TRBV27 and TRBJ2-1, with unresolved D. V dropped 7 bases and J dropped 4 bases, with 8 bases sitting between them. The CDR3 runs to 12 residues. Looked up from germline, CDR1 is MNHEY and CDR2 is SMNVEV (reference sequence). For the CDR3, the DNA is TGTGCCAGCAAGGGCTATTACAATGAGCAGTTCTTC. This sequence encodes CASKGYYNEQFF.

The rearrangement uses TRBV20-1 and TRBJ2-5; D may be TRBD2 (5 bases). The better agreement between TRBJ2-1 and the DNA end casts doubt on the J call. This CDR3 spans 14 amino acids. Germline CDR1 is DFQATT and CDR2 is SNEGSKA (reference sequence). CDR3 amino acids: CSARDRDGRHEQFF. The CDR3 region has the DNA TGCAGTGCTAGAGATCGGGATGGGAGACATGAGCAGTTCTTC.

This clonotype showed up just a few times. The chain has TRBV20-1 and TRBJ2-5, with 10 bases matching TRBD2. The last part of the DNA fits TRBJ2-7 better; the J call may be wrong. This CDR3 has 13 residues. Germline V lookup: CDR1 DFQATT, CDR2 SNEGSKA (reference sequence). CDR3 sequence (DNA): TGCAGTGCCACTAGCGGGGCCCGCTACGAGCAGTACTTC. Encoded protein: CSATSGARYEQYF.

The chain links TRBV20-1 to TRBJ2-5; 7 positions match TRBD2. CDR1 and CDR2 (germline): DFQATT, SNEGSKA (reference sequence). Trimming removed 2 bases from V and 11 bases from J; junction bases left unmatched: 11. The CDR3 covers 13 residues. This chain's CDR3 is CSARREELGEQYF. The DNA of the CDR3 is TGCAGTGCTAGACGGGAGGAGTTGGGTGAGCAGTACTTC.

The chain couples TRBV12-5 to TRBJ2-1, with D perhaps matching TRBD1 or TRBD2 (5 bases each). Germline-derived CDR1 and CDR2 are LGHNT and FRNRAP. Trimming stripped 0 bases from V and 6 bases from J, with 15 bases between. The CDR3 sequence is 16 residues long. In nucleotides, the CDR3 is TGTGCTAGTGGTTTGGTTCTCGGGGCCGAGCCCAATGAGCAGTTCTTC. This translates into CASGLVLGAEPNEQFF. The full variable domain, its missing parts supplied by reference TRBV12-5 and TRBJ2-1, is DARVTQTPRHKVTEMGQEVTMRCQPILGHNTVFWYRQTMMQGLELLAYFRNRAPLDDSGMPKDRFSAEMPDATLATLKIQPSEPRDSAVYFCASGLVLGAEPNEQFFGPGTRLTVL.

The chain couples TRBV7-9 to TRBJ2-2; the match to TRBD1 covers 9 bases. The CDR3 loop spans 16 amino acids. V shed 5 bases and J 5 bases; nucleotides not matched to a gene: 9. CDR1 is SEHNR and CDR2 is FQNEAQ in the germline V gene (reference sequence). CDR3 in amino acids: CASSPRTGAETGELFF. The CDR3 DNA is TGTGCCAGCAGCCCCCGGACAGGGGCAGAGACCGGGGAGCTGTTTTTT.

The chain combines TRBV7-9 with TRBJ2-5; TRBD2 matches 9 bases. The CDR3 is 18 residues long. Trimming cost V 1 base and J 1 base; bases outside gene matches: 10. The germline gives CDR1 SEHNR, CDR2 FQNEAQ (reference sequence). CDR3 coding DNA: TGTGCCAGCAGCTTAGTCCCTAGCGGGGACCCCCTCCAAGAGACCCAGTACTTC. This codes for CASSLVPSGDPLQETQYF.

This clonotype was seen a few times. The chain has TRBV9 and TRBJ1-2; 8 bases align to TRBD1. The CDR3 consists of 17 residues. Germline values: CDR1 SGDLS, CDR2 YYNGEE. V was pared by 2 bases and J by 5 bases, with 14 bases of the junction left unmatched. The CDR3 region is CASSVPEAGDRPYGYTF. The CDR3 nucleotides read TGTGCCAGCAGCGTTCCCGAGGCGGGGGACAGGCCATATGGCTACACCTTC.

The genes are TRBV2 and TRBJ2-7, with TRBD1 matching 7 bases. Trimming cost V 6 bases and J 2 bases; bases outside gene matches: 7. Germline V gene lookup returns CDR1 SNHLY and CDR2 FYNNEI. This CDR3 comprises 14 residues. The CDR3 region has the DNA TGTGCCAGCAGCGCCGGACAGGATCCCTACGAGCAGTACTTC. It is translated as CASSAGQDPYEQYF.

Many counts were recorded for this clonotype. The rearrangement links TRBV11-2 to TRBJ2-1, with TRBD2 matching 10 bases. Losses at the gene ends were 4 bases for V and 3 bases for J; bases not matched to a gene: 3. The CDR3 has 15 amino acids. Germline loops: CDR1 SGHAT, CDR2 FQNNGV. The chain's CDR3 is CASSSRLAGYNEQFF. The CDR3 DNA reads as TGTGCCAGCAGCTCACGACTAGCGGGCTACAATGAGCAGTTCTTC.

This clonotype came up a few times. The rearrangement joins TRBV5-1 to TRBJ2-5; TRBD1 matches at 9 bases. The end of the DNA aligns better with TRBJ2-7, so the J call may be wrong. This CDR3 has 18 amino acids. Germline V gene sequence: CDR1 SGHRS, CDR2 YFSETQ. The CDR3 nucleotides read TGCGCCAGCAGCTTGTTCCCCCGTGGGACAGGGTCGTCCTACGAGCAGTACTTC. Encoded protein: CASSLFPRGTGSSYEQYF.

The chain employs TRBV4-2 and TRBJ2-6, with TRBD1 matching over 10 bases. CDR3 length: 20 residues. Germline lookup yields CDR1 LGHNA and CDR2 YNFKEQ. V lost 4 bases and J lost 3; bases outside the gene matches: 15. The CDR3 DNA reads as TGTGCCAGCAGCCGAATAGCCGGACAGGGGGGATGGAGTGGGGCCAACGTCCTGACTTTC. It specifies CASSRIAGQGGWSGANVLTF.

This clonotype was observed a few times. This chain links TRBV7-9 with TRBJ1-1; 7 nucleotides align to TRBD1. Per the germline V gene, CDR1 is SEHNR and CDR2 is FQNEAQ (reference sequence). The CDR3 is 16 residues long. V gave up 3 bases and J gave up 7 bases; unmatched junction bases: 14. Here the CDR3 DNA reads TGTGCCAGCAGCTTTACTCCCGGGACAGAGTCCGGTGAAGCTTTCTTT. Protein: CASSFTPGTESGEAFF.

This clonotype was picked up a small number of times. V usage is TRBV7-2 and J usage is TRBJ2-7; D remains unclear. Trimming shortened V by 5 bases and J by 4 bases, and 18 bases separated the two germline ends. The germline V gene has CDR1 SGHTA and CDR2 FQGNSA. CDR3 length: 15 amino acids. In DNA form, the CDR3 reads TGTGCCAGCAGCCCCACGTATGACGGGCGATACGAGCAGTACTTC. This translates into CASSPTYDGRYEQYF.

This clonotype was observed a handful of times. The V and J genes are TRBV5-1 and TRBJ2-1, with 10 bases aligning to TRBD1. This CDR3 has 15 amino acids. Germline lookup yields CDR1 SGHRS and CDR2 YFSETQ. V trimming: 7 bases; J trimming: 7 bases; junction bases outside the gene matches: 11. CDR3 in amino acids: CASDQGQGSWNEQFF. CDR3 sequence (DNA): TGCGCCAGCGACCAGGGACAGGGGAGTTGGAATGAGCAGTTCTTC.

There are a few counts of this clonotype. This chain joins TRBV21-1 and TRBJ2-3; the table assigns TRBD2, which was not confirmed against the DNA. TRBV21-1 is shown as a pseudogene. This CDR3 comprises 18 residues. The CDR3: CASSKLAGVPRGTDTQYF. The CDR3 coding sequence is TGTGCCAGCAGCAAGCTAGCGGGAGTCCCGCGGGGCACAGATACGCAGTATTTT.

This clonotype has just a few counts. The V gene is TRBV7-9, the J gene TRBJ1-2; unclear D gene. Looked up from germline, CDR1 is SEHNR and CDR2 is FQNEAQ (reference sequence). This CDR3 has 12 residues. V lost 4 bases and J lost 10, with 13 bases in between. CDR3 residues: CASSSPRESYTF. The CDR3 DNA reads TGTGCCAGCAGCTCGCCAAGGGAATCCTACACCTTC.

The chain links TRBV6-5 to TRBJ2-3, with D unclear. This CDR3 spans 15 amino acids. Trimming shortened V by 3 bases and J by 6 bases, and 16 bases separated the two germline ends. Per the germline V gene, CDR1 is MNHEY and CDR2 is SVGAGI. The CDR3 DNA follows: TGTGCCAGCAGTTATCGTAGTGGTATTTTGGATACGCAGTATTTT. Its protein product is CASSYRSGILDTQYF.

CDR3 loop: CASTLRGDTHSYEQYF. DNA for the CDR3: TGTGCCAGCACCCTTAGAGGGGACACACACTCCTACGAGCAGTACTTC. The V call is TRBV7-2, the J call TRBJ2-7; weak D call: TRBD1 (6 bases). The CDR3 spans 16 residues. V shed 7 bases and J shed 0 bases, with 19 bases lying between them. Germline V gene lookup returns CDR1 SGHTA and CDR2 FQGNSA. The whole variable domain, remainder taken from reference TRBV7-2 and TRBJ2-7, is GAGVSQSPSNKVTEKGKDVELRCDPISGHTALYWYRQSLGQGLEFLIYFQGNSAPDKSGLPSDRFSAERTGGSVSTLTIQRTQQEDSAVYLCASTLRGDTHSYEQYFGPGTRLTVT.

This clonotype turned up a few times. The chain carries TRBV5-6 and TRBJ2-1; perhaps TRBD2 as D (6 bases). Judging by the DNA end, TRBJ2-5 fits better; the J call may be wrong. CDR1 and CDR2 from the germline V gene are SGHDT and YYEEEE. This CDR3 is built from 14 residues. CDR3 protein: CASSLAVGGETQYF. The CDR3 bases are TGTGCCAGCAGCTTGGCCGTCGGGGGTGAGACCCAGTACTTC.

The rearrangement joins TRBV29-1 to TRBJ1-1; D possibly corresponds to TRBD1 (6 bases). Germline loops: CDR1 SQVTM, CDR2 ANQGSEA. The CDR3 is 13 residues long. V lost 6 bases and J lost 5, with 16 bases in between. CDR3: CSVEKGGGTEAFF. Written as DNA, the CDR3 is TGCAGCGTCGAAAAGGGGGGAGGAACTGAAGCTTTCTTT.

This clonotype has only a few counts. The rearrangement uses TRBV28 and TRBJ2-4, with TRBD1 identical over 9 bases. This CDR3 has 14 residues. The V and J ends lost 4 bases and 12 bases, in that order; junction bases with no gene match: 10. The germline gives CDR1 MDHEN, CDR2 SYDVKM. The CDR3 sequence is CASSSGQGTIPQYF. As DNA, the CDR3 is TGTGCCAGCAGTTCTGGACAGGGGACAATTCCTCAGTACTTC.

This clonotype was counted a few times. V and J are TRBV6-2 or TRBV6-3 and TRBJ2-4, with D possibly matching TRBD2 (7 bases). Germline V gene data show CDR1 as MNHEY and CDR2 as SVGEGT. Trimming cost V 0 bases and J 5 bases, with 14 bases left between them. This CDR3 contains 16 residues. The CDR3 nucleotides are TGTGCCAGCAGTTACTCCGGGGGGCGCGTTGAAAACATTCAGTACTTC. The encoded protein is CASSYSGGRVENIQYF.

This clonotype was observed a few times. J is TRBJ2-7 and V is TRBV7-2; 7 bases fit TRBD2. The germline V gene encodes CDR1 SGHTA and CDR2 FQGNSA. The trim removed 3 bases at V and 3 bases at J, leaving 8 bases unmatched. There are 15 residues in the CDR3. The CDR3 spells CASSFPETSSYEQYF. CDR3 bases: TGTGCCAGCAGCTTCCCAGAGACTAGCAGCTACGAGCAGTACTTC. Filled out from reference TRBV7-2 and TRBJ2-7, the complete variable domain reads GAGVSQSPSNKVTEKGKDVELRCDPISGHTALYWYRQSLGQGLEFLIYFQGNSAPDKSGLPSDRFSAERTGGSVSTLTIQRTQQEDSAVYLCASSFPETSSYEQYFGPGTRLTVT.

This clonotype was counted a few times. The rearrangement joins TRBV7-2 to TRBJ2-7; 7 nucleotides align to TRBD1. Germline trimming cut 2 bases from V and 1 base from J; bases unmatched to any gene: 8. The CDR3 runs to 16 residues. Germline V CDR1 and CDR2: SGHTA, FQGNSA. The CDR3 sequence: CASSLTTGAKSYEQYF. The CDR3 coding sequence is TGTGCCAGCAGCTTAACTACAGGGGCCAAATCCTACGAGCAGTACTTC.